Below, one T cell receptor beta chain is given with its context. This specimen belongs to a study of blood T cell repertoires in COVID-19. Study-wide context: COVID-19 samples collected from the United States, Italy and Spain covered acute and convalescent phases.

Measured with immunoSEQ multiplex PCR; TCRdb has only the in-frame clones, and not every one. Of fewer than 500,000 clones detected, 80% to 90% appear once; the ten largest clones hold around 1.1%. Germline V lookup: CDR1 LNHDA, CDR2 SQIVND (reference sequence). The ends lost 4 bases at V and 2 bases at J; junction bases unmatched: 9. This CDR3 has 17 amino acids. The sequence was collected from a man between 25 and 39 years old who had recovered from COVID-19. Sequencing was performed on PBMCs or T cells enriched from blood (not recorded which). The chain combines TRBV19 with TRBJ2-7; 12 bases line up with TRBD2. In DNA, the CDR3 is TGTGCCAGTAGTACTTGGACTAGCGGGATGGTCCCCTACGAGCAGTACTTC. Protein sequence: CASSTWTSGMVPYEQYF.